The sequence of this TCR beta chain was determined in a study of T cell repertoires in cytomegalovirus infection. On the study more broadly: The authors used CMV epitopes that were HLA-C-restricted (recently identified) and HLA-B-restricted (well studied). CMV infection and matching HLA type were both indicated by public TCR beta signatures. Study conclusions and caveats: In two of eight donors, the top clonotype was HLA-C-restricted CMV-specific.

The sample holds a few counts of this clonotype. The antigen is not known. The CDR3 is 16 amino acids. Trimming took 5 bases from V and 0 from J; bases not matched to a gene: 7. CDR1 and CDR2 (germline): SGHTA, FQGNSA. TCRdb re-called the reads with MiXCR, one entry per CDR3 protein. The sample lists hundreds of thousands of distinct CDR3 sequences, 30% to 35% occurring once. This TCR derives from a human donor in good health (CMV status not recorded). Some clones in this sample may be carry-over from other donors' samples. The gene calls are TRBV7-2 and TRBJ1-5, with 7 bases fitting TRBD1. The material was cultured PBMCs, obtained from culture after CMV antigen stimulation. CDR3 DNA sequence: TGTGCCAGCAGCCCCCAGGGGGGACGTAGCAATCAGCCCCAGCATTTT. It yields the protein CASSPQGGRSNQPQHF.